These T cell receptor beta chains were read from a single sample in a study of T cells after posttransplantation cyclophosphamide. The assay was immunoSEQ multiplex PCR, and TCRdb's table has in-frame clones only and misses some. The sample is made up of about 26,000 clones, none counted only once. The specimen was PBMCs. These receptors all come from a middle-aged man in good health, CMV-negative, and a related stem cell transplant donor. Each CDR3 is given with its conserved first and last residue. The order of the fields is V gene, J gene, clone size, D gene, CDR3 protein, CDR3 DNA. The D gene is left open where the match is weak. Clone sizes are shown as once, few or many counts, or a class when the clone is expanded.

v_gene: TRBV27; j_gene: TRBJ1-5; abundance: many; d_gene: .; CDR3aa: CASSLGGGNQPQHF; CDR3nt: TGTGCCAGCAGTTTAGGGGGGGGCAATCAGCCCCAGCATTTT
v_gene: TRBV7-9; j_gene: TRBJ1-4; abundance: many; d_gene: .; CDR3aa: CASSFGTNEKLFF; CDR3nt: TGTGCCAGCAGCTTCGGGACAAATGAAAAACTGTTTTTT
v_gene: TRBV6-4; j_gene: TRBJ1-3; abundance: many; d_gene: .; CDR3aa: CASSDPTPIKSGNTIYF; CDR3nt: TGTGCCAGCAGTGACCCGACACCAATTAAGTCTGGAAACACCATATATTTT
v_gene: TRBV6-4; j_gene: TRBJ2-1; abundance: many; d_gene: .; CDR3aa: CASSDSGQYNEQFF; CDR3nt: TGTGCCAGCAGTGACTCTGGACAGTACAATGAGCAGTTCTTC
v_gene: TRBV5-6; j_gene: TRBJ2-6; abundance: many; d_gene: TRBD1; CDR3aa: CASSSSWGTGASGANVLTF; CDR3nt: TGTGCCAGCAGCTCGTCATGGGGGACAGGGGCCTCTGGGGCCAACGTCCTGACTTTC
v_gene: TRBV28; j_gene: TRBJ2-5; abundance: many; d_gene: .; CDR3aa: CASSPVEGPLQETQYF; CDR3nt: TGTGCCAGCAGCCCGGTGGAGGGGCCGTTACAAGAGACCCAGTACTTC
v_gene: TRBV5-1; j_gene: TRBJ2-7; abundance: many; d_gene: TRBD2; CDR3aa: CASSLLAGSGEQYF; CDR3nt: TGCGCCAGCAGCCTATTAGCGGGAAGTGGCGAGCAGTACTTC
v_gene: TRBV19; j_gene: TRBJ1-2; abundance: many; d_gene: TRBD1; CDR3aa: CASSRGPTGPYGYTF; CDR3nt: TGTGCCAGTAGCAGGGGGCCAACGGGGCCCTATGGCTACACCTTC
v_gene: TRBV4-1; j_gene: TRBJ1-6; abundance: many; d_gene: TRBD1; CDR3aa: CASSRDRGSYNSPLHF; CDR3nt: TGCGCCAGCAGCCGGGACAGGGGATCCTATAATTCACCCCTCCACTTT
v_gene: TRBV10-1; j_gene: TRBJ2-7; abundance: many; d_gene: .; CDR3aa: CASSESAAGDHEQYF; CDR3nt: TGCGCCAGCAGTGAGTCAGCGGCAGGGGACCACGAGCAGTACTTC